This T cell receptor (beta chain) was observed in a study of blood T cell repertoires in COVID-19 (dated by TCRdb to 2020 to 2021). Notes on the research overall: Samples covering the acute and convalescent phases of COVID-19 were provided by collaborators in the United States, Italy and Spain. The prospective study material was composed of cDNA or gDNA derived from T cells, B-cell-depleted T cells, or PBMCs. The dataset comprised deeply sampled blood TCRbeta repertoires from subjects exposed to, actively infected with, or recovered from COVID-19. The repertoires were made available in a free public database intended to serve as a resource for research on the immune response to SARS-CoV-2. Samples came from the ongoing ImmuneRACE study (first 160 participants) plus 1,254 subjects from 6 global collaborators. The sample metadata nearly always contained a de-identified subject ID, COVID-19 status, age in years and sex. HLA class I and class II types, where available, came from metadata supplied by the sample provider rather than from assay-based typing.

TCRbeta CDR3 regions were amplified from genomic DNA using the immunoSEQ Assay, a bias-controlled multiplex PCR. The authors processed their data as follows. Nucleated cell counts per sample were estimated from amplification of reference gene primers within the assay. To quantify the absolute abundance of each unique TCRbeta CDR3 rearrangement, sequence reads were collapsed and filtered. For each sample, productive Simpson clonality was calculated as the square root of Simpson's diversity index across productive rearrangements. The immuneACCESS repertoire file appears here via TCRdb, limited to in-frame rearrangements. These files lack a portion of the clones; in checked studies, under half of the deficit traces to unresolved V genes, and the cause of the others is not known. V, J and clone size were drawn from that table, and D and trimming were deduced from the DNA. This sample has roughly 160,000 clones in its table, and more than 75% of those were observed once. Of the sample, around 4.8% falls within the top ten clones.

The full study reports these points: The quantity of clinical and demographic metadata differed by source and by participant and was supplied without curation.

One collaborating source in Seattle enrolled patients during active infection and followed them longitudinally through the course of disease. Collaborating institutions collected whole blood in K2EDTA tubes following their own protocols. For TCRbeta analysis, collaborators shipped samples in one of three forms: frozen whole blood, isolated PBMCs, or DNA extracted from either of those sample types. As to this clone: What antigen it recognizes has not been identified. Nothing much larger sits one base from this clone, and base qualities are not available.

According to the germline V gene, CDR1 reads SGHTA and CDR2 reads FQGNSA. The CDR3, cysteine through phenylalanine, is 17 amino acids long. The sequence is cut down to CDR3 DNA, 51 bases in frame from base 1. Trimming removed 4 bases from V and 2 bases from J; the gene matches leave 9 bases unexplained. The V gene is TRBV7-2 and the J gene is TRBJ1-5, and TRBD1 matches 9 of the central bases. Sequenced: peripheral blood. The receptor comes from a young man with COVID-19, enrolled during active disease. For the CDR3, the sequence is CASSSRTGVMGNQPQHF. The DNA reads TGTGCCAGCAGCTCCCGGACAGGGGTGATGGGCAATCAGCCCCAGCATTTT. Joined to the reference TRBV7-2 and TRBJ1-5 proteins, this CDR3 gives the full variable domain: GAGVSQSPSNKVTEKGKDVELRCDPISGHTALYWYRQSLGQGLEFLIYFQGNSAPDKSGLPSDRFSAERTGGSVSTLTIQRTQQEDSAVYLCASSSRTGVMGNQPQHFGDGTRLSIL.